Below are 29 T cell receptor beta chains sequenced from a single sample in a study of monozygotic twins with inflammatory bowel disease. Using the 5' RACE reads, TCRdb records one entry per CDR3 protein without DNA. This sample lists about 440,000 distinct CDR3 sequences; its ten largest clones have about 2.6%. Sample: blood. Every receptor here comes from a human donor with ulcerative colitis or Crohn's disease, or a healthy co-twin of an affected twin (not recorded which).

This rearrangement joins TRBV7-6 to TRBJ2-1; the D call of TRBD2 rests on TCRdb alone, since no DNA is present to check it. This CDR3 spans 16 amino acids. In germline, CDR1 is SGHVS, CDR2 FNYEAQ. The CDR3 is CASSRTAAGGSNEQFF.

The genes are TRBV12-3 or TRBV12-4 and TRBJ1-2; as DNA is missing, the TRBD1 call by TCRdb cannot be tested. The CDR3 contains 12 residues. CDR3 sequence reads: CASTRQSYGYTF.

This chain connects TRBV12-3 or TRBV12-4 to TRBJ1-3. The CDR3 runs 14 residues. The chain's CDR3 is CASSRQGSGNTIYF.

J is TRBJ2-4 and V is TRBV5-1; TCRdb lists TRBD2, though no DNA is available to test this call. Per germline, CDR1 SGHRS and CDR2 YFSETQ. The CDR3 extends over 14 amino acids. Here the CDR3 reads CASSLGQRENIQYF. Variable domain in full (rest from reference TRBV5-1 and TRBJ2-4): KAGVTQTPRYLIKTRGQQVTLSCSPISGHRSVSWYQQTPGQGLQFLFEYFSETQRNKGNFPGRFSGRQFSNSRSEMNVSTLELGDSALYLCASSLGQRENIQYFGAGTRLSVL.

This sequence joins TRBV7-6 and TRBJ1-1; TCRdb indicates TRBD1, and absent DNA this call remains unverified. CDR1 is SGHVS and CDR2 is FNYEAQ in the germline V gene. The CDR3 runs 14 residues. Here the CDR3 reads CASSSRGIRAEAFF.

The chain has TRBV7-9 and TRBJ1-6. The CDR3 has 14 amino acids. CDR1 is SEHNR and CDR2 is FQNEAQ in the germline V gene (reference sequence). The chain's CDR3 is CASSPTGIYSPLHF.

The chain carries TRBV12-3 or TRBV12-4 and TRBJ1-4. This CDR3 contains 12 residues. Here the CDR3 reads CASTSDSGKLFF.

The rearrangement links TRBV10-3 to TRBJ1-2; no DNA is available, so the TRBD1 call from TCRdb remains unchecked. This CDR3 contains 14 residues. The germline V gene encodes CDR1 ENHRY and CDR2 SYGVKD. The CDR3 reads CAISELQGDYGYTF.

This chain connects TRBV20-1 to TRBJ1-3; TCRdb indicates TRBD1, and absent DNA this call remains unverified. The CDR3 consists of 15 residues. CDR1 and CDR2 from the germline V gene are DFQATT and SNEGSKA (reference sequence). Here the CDR3 reads CSAPDRGQTGNTIYF.

The rearrangement links TRBV7-2 to TRBJ2-5; with no DNA, the TCRdb D assignment of TRBD2 cannot be verified. The CDR3 has 15 residues. Germline CDR1 and CDR2: SGHTA and FQGNSA. This CDR3 reads CASSFLGGREETQYF.

The chain carries TRBV29-1 and TRBJ2-7; the D gene TCRdb calls, TRBD2, cannot be checked with no DNA. Germline assignment: CDR1 SQVTM and CDR2 ANQGSEA. The CDR3 length is 12 residues. The CDR3 is CSVLAGGGEQYF.

V usage is TRBV4-2 and J usage is TRBJ1-5. The CDR3 is 15 residues long. Germline-derived CDR1 and CDR2 are LGHNA and YNFKEQ. This CDR3 is CASSQEWDSNQPQHF.

The V and J genes are TRBV20-1 and TRBJ2-7; TCRdb lists TRBD1, though no DNA is available to test this call. The germline V gene has CDR1 DFQATT and CDR2 SNEGSKA (reference sequence). There are 13 residues in the CDR3. CDR3 region: CSARPPEDYEQYF.

This chain uses TRBV5-1 with TRBJ2-5; TCRdb designates TRBD1, a call that cannot be tested without DNA. This CDR3 region has 16 residues. Germline CDR1 is SGHRS and CDR2 is YFSETQ. The CDR3 loop reads CASSLMGQGQQETQYF.

This chain connects TRBV30 to TRBJ2-1. Germline V gives CDR1 GTSNPN, CDR2 SVGIG (reference sequence). CDR3 length equals 13 residues. The CDR3 loop reads CASTQGTFQEQFF.

The genes are TRBV6-6 and TRBJ2-7. This CDR3 has 13 residues. CDR1 is MNHNY and CDR2 is SVGAGI in the germline V gene (reference sequence). CDR3 region: CASSYGRYYEQYF.

The chain recombines TRBV20-1 with TRBJ1-1. The CDR3 contains 15 residues. The V gene's germline CDR1 is DFQATT and CDR2 SNEGSKA (reference sequence). CDR3 amino acids: CSAPSPYMGNTEAFF.

The V and J genes are TRBV5-1 and TRBJ2-1. This CDR3 is 12 amino acids long. Looked up from germline, CDR1 is SGHRS and CDR2 is YFSETQ. CDR3 loop: CASSWPDVEQFF.

V is TRBV6-1 and J is TRBJ2-2; TCRdb designates TRBD1, a call that cannot be tested without DNA. The germline CDR1 and CDR2 sequences are MNHNS and SASEGT. CDR3 length: 15 amino acids. The CDR3 reads CASSRGQGRTGELFF.

V gene TRBV10-3 combines with J gene TRBJ2-1. The germline gives CDR1 ENHRY, CDR2 SYGVKD. The CDR3 length is 13 residues. Here the CDR3 reads CAISESPYNEQFF.

Here the CDR3 reads CASSQEAGSNPYNEQFF. V usage is TRBV4-2 and J usage is TRBJ2-1. In germline, CDR1 is LGHNA, CDR2 YNFKEQ. There are 17 residues in the CDR3.

This CDR3 is CASSYARPQGTQYF. The chain is built from TRBV6-2 or TRBV6-3 and TRBJ2-5; the D gene TCRdb calls, TRBD1, cannot be checked with no DNA. The germline CDR1 and CDR2 sequences are MNHEY and SVGEGT. The CDR3 loop spans 14 amino acids.

This chain links TRBV6-1 with TRBJ2-5. Germline V lookup: CDR1 MNHNS, CDR2 SASEGT. The CDR3 is 11 residues long. The CDR3 is CATTPKETQYF.

The chain recombines TRBV29-1 with TRBJ1-1; TCRdb designates TRBD1, a call that cannot be tested without DNA. Germline V lookup: CDR1 SQVTM, CDR2 ANQGSEA. The CDR3 covers 12 residues. The chain's CDR3 is CSVEGVGVEAFF.

J is TRBJ1-5 and V is TRBV6-2 or TRBV6-3. The CDR3 is 15 residues long. Germline lookup yields CDR1 MNHEY and CDR2 SVGEGT. The CDR3 region is CASSYRQVQDQPQHF.

The V and J genes are TRBV20-1 and TRBJ1-1. Germline V gene sequence: CDR1 DFQATT, CDR2 SNEGSKA (reference sequence). The CDR3 has 12 residues. CDR3 loop: CSASQVNTEAFF.

This CDR3 is CASSLAFGTSGLGELFF. This rearrangement joins TRBV5-1 to TRBJ2-2; the TCRdb call, TRBD2, lacks DNA for checking. This CDR3 has 17 residues. CDR1 and CDR2 (germline): SGHRS, YFSETQ. Drawing the rest from reference TRBV5-1 and TRBJ2-2, the complete variable domain is KAGVTQTPRYLIKTRGQQVTLSCSPISGHRSVSWYQQTPGQGLQFLFEYFSETQRNKGNFPGRFSGRQFSNSRSEMNVSTLELGDSALYLCASSLAFGTSGLGELFFGEGSRLTVL.

This CDR3 is CASSIGMTGNYGYTF. V usage is TRBV19 and J usage is TRBJ1-2; TCRdb proposes TRBD1, but this gene call is untestable without DNA. This CDR3 is 15 amino acids long. In germline, CDR1 is LNHDA, CDR2 SQIVND (reference sequence).

This chain joins TRBV28 and TRBJ1-1; TCRdb's D call of TRBD1 is untestable without DNA. Germline-derived CDR1 and CDR2 are MDHEN and SYDVKM. The CDR3 has 14 residues. CDR3 amino acids: CASNSGTENTEAFF. Full variable domain (outside the CDR3, taken from reference TRBV28 and TRBJ1-1): DVKVTQSSRYLVKRTGEKVFLECVQDMDHENMFWYRQDPGLGLRLIYFSYDVKMKEKGDIPEGYSVSREKKERFSLILESASTNQTSMYLCASNSGTENTEAFFGQGTRLTVV.